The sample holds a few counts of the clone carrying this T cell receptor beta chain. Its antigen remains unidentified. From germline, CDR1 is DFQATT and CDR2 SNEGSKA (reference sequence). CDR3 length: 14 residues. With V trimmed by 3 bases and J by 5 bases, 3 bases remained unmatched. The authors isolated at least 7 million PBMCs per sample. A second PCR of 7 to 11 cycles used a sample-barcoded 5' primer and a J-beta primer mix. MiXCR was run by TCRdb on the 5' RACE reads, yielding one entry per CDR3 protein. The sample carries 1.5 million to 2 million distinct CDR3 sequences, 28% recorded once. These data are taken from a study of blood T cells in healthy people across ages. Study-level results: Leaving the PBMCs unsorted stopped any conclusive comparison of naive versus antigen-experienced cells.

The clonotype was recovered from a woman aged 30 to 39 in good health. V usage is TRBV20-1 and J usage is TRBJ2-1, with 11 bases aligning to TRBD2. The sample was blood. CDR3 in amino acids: CSASLAGGNNEQFF. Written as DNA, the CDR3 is TGCAGTGCTAGCCTAGCGGGAGGCAACAATGAGCAGTTCTTC.